The 9 T cell receptor beta chains presented below share a single source sample, sequenced in a study of neoadjuvant anti-PD-1 for oral cavity cancer (dated by TCRdb to 2020 to 2022). The time point tag for this specimen amounts to: before neoadjuvant nivolumab. The protocol used for the library was the immunoSEQ multiplex PCR assay. The table comes from immuneACCESS by way of TCRdb, which keeps in-frame sequences with V and J called. Part of the clones is missing from these tables; in studies checked, under half for an unresolved V gene and the rest for unknown reasons. The sample yields roughly 16,000 clones; about 69% were counted once. Clones ranked in the top ten supply around 2.8% of the sample. This material consisted of PBMCs, taken before nivolumab (anti-PD-1) treatment. These receptors were taken from a person aged 35-80 years with oral cavity squamous cell carcinoma.

The J gene is TRBJ2-7, the V gene TRBV6-4; 7 positions match TRBD2. With V trimmed by 11 bases and J by 3 bases, 10 bases remained unmatched. This CDR3 has 13 amino acids. CDR1 is MRHNA, CDR2 SNTAGT, per germline. CDR3 protein: CAVVSGLYYEQYF. The DNA of the CDR3 is TGTGCCGTCGTTAGCGGGTTATACTACGAGCAGTACTTC.

This clone turned up a few times. This chain links TRBV19 with TRBJ1-1; D possibly corresponds to TRBD1 (6 bases). The CDR3 loop spans 15 amino acids. V was trimmed by 7 bases and J by 1 base, leaving 16 bases between them. CDR1 LNHDA and CDR2 SQIVND come from the germline V gene (reference sequence). CDR3 coding DNA: TGTGCCAGTACCCGGATGGGGGCCGCGAACACTGAAGCTTTCTTT. Residues: CASTRMGAANTEAFF.

This clone was found a few times. The V gene is TRBV5-1, the J gene TRBJ1-2; no clear D. The CDR3 totals 13 residues. The germline gives CDR1 SGHRS, CDR2 YFSETQ. V lost 0 bases and J 4 bases, leaving 7 bases between the germline ends. The CDR3 sequence: CASSLDPVYGYTF. CDR3 sequence (DNA): TGCGCCAGCAGCTTGGATCCTGTCTATGGCTACACCTTC. The complete variable domain, with remaining parts taken from reference TRBV5-1 and TRBJ1-2, reads KAGVTQTPRYLIKTRGQQVTLSCSPISGHRSVSWYQQTPGQGLQFLFEYFSETQRNKGNFPGRFSGRQFSNSRSEMNVSTLELGDSALYLCASSLDPVYGYTFGSGTRLTVV.

V gene TRBV7-3 combines with J gene TRBJ2-3, with a possible D match to TRBD1 (5 bases). Germline V gives CDR1 SGHTA, CDR2 FQGTGA. The V end was cut by 0 bases, the J end by 0 bases, with 7 bases between. The CDR3 has 15 amino acids. The CDR3 DNA sequence: TGTGCCAGCAGCTTAACCGGACAAAGCACAGATACGCAGTATTTT. Translating it yields CASSLTGQSTDTQYF.

Only one count was recorded for this clone. The genes are TRBV9 and TRBJ2-2, with D hard to call. Trimming removed 0 bases from V and 3 bases from J, with 18 bases in between. CDR1 and CDR2 from the germline V gene are SGDLS and YYNGEE. The CDR3 is made up of 18 amino acids. In DNA, the CDR3 is TGTGCCAGCAGCGTAGAAGGGAATGGCGACGACGACACCGGGGAGCTGTTTTTT. The encoded protein is CASSVEGNGDDDTGELFF.

The chain couples TRBV13 to TRBJ2-5; D uncertain. Germline V lookup: CDR1 PRHDT, CDR2 FYEKMQ (reference sequence). The CDR3 runs to 14 residues. V was pared by 6 bases and J by 2 bases, with 13 bases between. The CDR3 protein is CASSCVWGQETQYF. The CDR3 DNA is TGTGCCAGCAGTTGCGTTTGGGGACAAGAGACCCAGTACTTC.

The chain has TRBV5-1 and TRBJ2-1; no clear D gene. The CDR3 extends over 13 amino acids. Germline loops: CDR1 SGHRS, CDR2 YFSETQ. V lost 0 bases and J lost 6, with 7 bases in between. CDR3 residues: CASSLGVGNEQFF. DNA of the CDR3: TGCGCCAGCAGCTTGGGGGTAGGCAATGAGCAGTTCTTC.

The chain combines TRBV9 with TRBJ2-5; D tentatively reads TRBD1 or TRBD2 (6 bases each). CDR1 is SGDLS and CDR2 is YYNGEE in the germline V gene. There are 13 residues in the CDR3. V dropped 2 bases and J dropped 5 bases, with 10 bases sitting between them. This CDR3 reads CASSVRGGETQYF. The CDR3, as DNA: TGTGCCAGCAGCGTTAGAGGGGGGGAGACCCAGTACTTC.

The gene calls are TRBV30 and TRBJ2-1; D may be TRBD1 (5 bases). Germline V gene lookup returns CDR1 GTSNPN and CDR2 SVGIG (reference sequence). Trimming removed 2 bases from V and 5 bases from J, with 10 bases in between. This CDR3 is 13 amino acids long. This CDR3 reads CAWSWRTNNEQFF. CDR3 nucleotides: TGTGCCTGGAGTTGGCGGACAAACAATGAGCAGTTCTTC.